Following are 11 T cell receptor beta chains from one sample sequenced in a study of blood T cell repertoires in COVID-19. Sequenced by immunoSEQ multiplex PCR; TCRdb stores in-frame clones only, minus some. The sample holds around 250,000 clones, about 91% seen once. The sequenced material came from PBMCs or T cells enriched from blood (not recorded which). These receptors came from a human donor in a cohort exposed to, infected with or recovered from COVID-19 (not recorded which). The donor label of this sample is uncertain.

CDR3 bases: TGTGCCAGCAGCTTAGACAGGGGGCCCACTGAAGCTTTCTTT. This encodes CASSLDRGPTEAFF. This rearrangement joins TRBV11-2 to TRBJ1-1; 8 bases are shared with TRBD1. The CDR3 is 14 amino acids. CDR1 is SGHAT, CDR2 FQNNGV, per germline. V lost 0 bases, J lost 4 bases, and 1 base stayed unmatched.

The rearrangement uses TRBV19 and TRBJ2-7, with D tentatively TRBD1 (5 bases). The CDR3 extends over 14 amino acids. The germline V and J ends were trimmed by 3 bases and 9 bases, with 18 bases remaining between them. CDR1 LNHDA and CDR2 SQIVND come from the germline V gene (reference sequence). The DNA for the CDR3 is TGTGCCAGTAGTATGGGTGACTCGGGCAGGGTGCAGTACTTC. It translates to CASSMGDSGRVQYF.

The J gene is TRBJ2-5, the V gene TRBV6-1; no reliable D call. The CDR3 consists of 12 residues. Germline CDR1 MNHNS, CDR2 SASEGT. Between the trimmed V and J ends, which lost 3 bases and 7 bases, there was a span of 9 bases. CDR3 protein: CASSEGVWTQYF. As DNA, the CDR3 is TGTGCCAGCAGTGAGGGCGTCTGGACCCAGTACTTC.

CDR3 bases: TGTGCCAGCAGCCAATTGGCGGGGGGGCACTCCTACGAGCAGTACTTC. Its translation is CASSQLAGGHSYEQYF. This chain joins TRBV4-2 and TRBJ2-7; 9 bases agree with TRBD2. The trim removed 2 bases at V and 0 bases at J, leaving 5 bases unmatched. The CDR3 sequence is 16 residues long. Germline CDR1 LGHNA, CDR2 YNFKEQ.

CDR3 coding DNA: TGCAGCGTTGTCACCCATACAAGGTCTCCTTCGGGCAATGAGCAGTTCTTC. Its protein product is CSVVTHTRSPSGNEQFF. This chain links TRBV29-1 with TRBJ2-1; D remains unclear. This CDR3 spans 17 amino acids. V was shortened by 4 bases and J by 6 bases, with 25 bases between the two germline ends. Looked up from germline, CDR1 is SQVTM and CDR2 is ANQGSEA.

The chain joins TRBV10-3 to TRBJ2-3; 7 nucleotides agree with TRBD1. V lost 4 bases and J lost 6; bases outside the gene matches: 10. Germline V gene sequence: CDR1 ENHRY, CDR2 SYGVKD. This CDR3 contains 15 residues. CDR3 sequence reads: CAISGQTGAVDTQYF. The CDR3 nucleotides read TGTGCCATCAGTGGACAAACAGGGGCCGTGGATACGCAGTATTTT.

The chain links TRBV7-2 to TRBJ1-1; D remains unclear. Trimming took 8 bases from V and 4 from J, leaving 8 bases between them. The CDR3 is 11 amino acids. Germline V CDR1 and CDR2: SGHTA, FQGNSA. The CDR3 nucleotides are TGTGCCAGCCGGTTCTCCACTGAAGCTTTCTTT. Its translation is CASRFSTEAFF.

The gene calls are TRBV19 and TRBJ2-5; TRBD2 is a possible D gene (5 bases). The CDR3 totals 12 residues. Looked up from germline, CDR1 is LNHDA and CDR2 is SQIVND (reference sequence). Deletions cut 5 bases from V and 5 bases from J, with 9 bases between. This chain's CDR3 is CASSSRGETQYF. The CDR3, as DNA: TGTGCCAGTAGTTCCAGAGGGGAGACCCAGTACTTC.

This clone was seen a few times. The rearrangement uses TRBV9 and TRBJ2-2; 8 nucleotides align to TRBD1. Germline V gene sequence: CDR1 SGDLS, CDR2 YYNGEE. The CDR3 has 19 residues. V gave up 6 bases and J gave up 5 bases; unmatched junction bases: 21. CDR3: CASKIRRRGQEQKTGELFF. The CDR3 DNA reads TGTGCCAGCAAAATCCGCCGCAGGGGGCAGGAGCAAAAGACCGGGGAGCTGTTTTTT.

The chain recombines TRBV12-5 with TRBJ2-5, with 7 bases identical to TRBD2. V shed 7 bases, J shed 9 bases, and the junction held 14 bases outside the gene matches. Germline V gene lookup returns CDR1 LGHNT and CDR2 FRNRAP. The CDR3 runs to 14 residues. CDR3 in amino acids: CASAPSGDARAQYF. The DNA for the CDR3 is TGTGCTAGTGCACCCAGCGGGGATGCCCGGGCCCAGTACTTC.

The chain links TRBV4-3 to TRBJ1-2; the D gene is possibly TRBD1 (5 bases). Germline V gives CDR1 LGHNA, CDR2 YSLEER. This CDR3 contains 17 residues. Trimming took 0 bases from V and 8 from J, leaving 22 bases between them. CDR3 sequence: CASSQDSMVGPLGGYTF. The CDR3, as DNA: TGCGCCAGCAGCCAAGACTCCATGGTGGGGCCCCTGGGAGGCTACACCTTC.